The TCR beta chain under discussion was sequenced for a study of T cell clonotyping in hematopoietic cell transplantation. Study results and limitations: Pathologically expanded recipient clonotypes increased progressively from day 30 to day 180 as diversity fell. Cells were unsorted, so CD4 and CD8 contributions were not separated.

Trimming removed 5 bases from V and 3 bases from J, with 12 bases in between. This CDR3 has 13 residues. Germline CDR1 SGHRS, CDR2 YFSETQ. The assay was immunoSEQ multiplex PCR, and TCRdb's table has in-frame clones only and misses some. Here the sample spans approximately 25,000 clones, about 94% being singletons. As regards this clone: The antigen remains undetermined.

The chain has TRBV5-1 and TRBJ2-7, with a tentative D call TRBD2 (5 bases). Sequenced input: peripheral blood mononuclear cells. This clonotype was obtained from a middle-aged man in good health. Some clones in this sample may be carry-over from other donors' samples. The CDR3 DNA follows: TGCGCCAGCAGTTTTGGACGGGACTACGAGCAGTACTTC. Translating gives CASSFGRDYEQYF. The entire variable domain, with the rest obtained from reference TRBV5-1 and TRBJ2-7, is as follows: KAGVTQTPRYLIKTRGQQVTLSCSPISGHRSVSWYQQTPGQGLQFLFEYFSETQRNKGNFPGRFSGRQFSNSRSEMNVSTLELGDSALYLCASSFGRDYEQYFGPGTRLTVT.